This T cell receptor beta chain stems from a study of T cell repertoires in cytomegalovirus infection. General observations from the study: What dominated the ex vivo response were HLA-C-restricted CMV-specific TCR beta clonotypes. Totalled public TCR beta family frequency picked out people who carried CMV plus the relevant HLA.

Trimming at V came to 4 bases and at J to 7 bases, leaving 4 bases not matched to a gene. The CDR3 sequence is 15 residues long. This clonotype came up many times. The target antigen is unknown. Each CDR3 protein gets one entry after TCRdb re-called the reads with MiXCR. The sample lists under 350,000 distinct CDR3 sequences, less than 25% seen once, with about 21% in the top ten. The material was cultured PBMCs, obtained from culture after CMV antigen stimulation. The rearrangement uses TRBV12-3 or TRBV12-4 and TRBJ1-4; 12 positions match TRBD1. The source of this sequence is a human donor in good health (CMV status not recorded). Some clones in this sample may be carry-over from other donors' samples. The CDR3 bases are TGTGCCAGCAGTTCGGGACAGGGGGCGGGTGAAAAACTGTTTTTT. It is translated as CASSSGQGAGEKLFF.